The 28 T cell receptor beta chains below come from one sample, sequenced in a study of human T cells and chemical hapten exposure. TCRdb called the 5' RACE reads again in MiXCR, with one record for every CDR3 protein. Of tens of thousands of distinct CDR3 sequences listed, approximately 8% are singletons. Total RNA extraction was carried out from unfractionated whole blood. The receptors shown here come from a male donor in good health.

This clonotype was seen more than once but under ten times. The chain couples TRBV11-1 to TRBJ2-1; 11 nucleotides align to TRBD2. V was pared by 0 bases and J by 5 bases, with 6 bases of the junction left unmatched. Germline V CDR1 and CDR2: SGHAT, FQDESV (reference sequence). This CDR3 has 17 residues. The CDR3 nucleotides read TGTGCCAGCAGCTTAGCAATAGCGGGGGGGCCGGACAATGAGCAGTTCTTC. It yields the protein CASSLAIAGGPDNEQFF.

This clonotype was seen only a few times. This chain joins TRBV12-3 or TRBV12-4 and TRBJ1-1; the D gene is possibly TRBD1 (5 bases). V lost 4 bases, J lost 1 base, and 10 bases lay in between. CDR3 length: 14 amino acids. The chain's CDR3 is CASSSRDWNTEAFF. The CDR3 coding sequence is TGTGCCAGCAGTTCCCGGGACTGGAACACTGAAGCTTTCTTT.

This clonotype has only a few counts. The CDR3 sequence is CASSPSFLSSGANVLTF. Here the CDR3 DNA reads TGTGCCAGCAGCCCTAGCTTCCTTAGCTCTGGGGCCAACGTCCTGACTTTC. V and J are TRBV3-1 and TRBJ2-6; D perhaps matches TRBD2 (5 bases). This CDR3 spans 17 amino acids. Germline-derived CDR1 and CDR2 are LGHDT and YNNKEL (reference sequence). Deletions cut 4 bases from V and 0 bases from J, with 13 bases between.

This clonotype was recorded a few times. The chain recombines TRBV6-5 with TRBJ2-7; D may be TRBD1 or TRBD2 (5 bases each). The CDR3 has 12 amino acids. The V and J ends lost 6 bases and 3 bases respectively, with 9 bases between them. Per germline, CDR1 MNHEY and CDR2 SVGAGI. The CDR3 sequence: CASSTGGYEQYF. The CDR3 DNA is TGTGCCAGCAGCACTGGGGGCTACGAGCAGTACTTC.

A few counts support this clonotype. The genes are TRBV27 and TRBJ1-2, with 7 bases matching TRBD1. From germline, CDR1 is MNHEY and CDR2 SMNVEV (reference sequence). The length of the CDR3 is 15 residues. The ends lost 3 bases at V and 5 bases at J; junction bases unmatched: 9. The CDR3, as DNA: TGTGCCAGCAGTTTGCCCGGAGGGGGCGTTTATGGCTACACCTTC. This codes for CASSLPGGGVYGYTF.

The chain joins TRBV20-1 to TRBJ1-2, with TRBD1 as a possible D gene (5 bases). The length of the CDR3 is 13 residues. V gave up 3 bases and J gave up 0 bases, with 8 bases separating them. The germline CDR1 and CDR2 sequences are DFQATT and SNEGSKA (reference sequence). DNA of the CDR3: TGCAGTGCTAGCGACAGCACTAACTATGGCTACACCTTC. It translates to CSASDSTNYGYTF.

The chain couples TRBV5-6 to TRBJ1-1; D is unresolved. The germline V and J ends were trimmed by 6 bases and 3 bases, with 15 bases remaining between them. Germline CDR1 reads SGHDT; CDR2 reads YYEEEE. The length of the CDR3 is 14 residues. The CDR3 here is CASTILMGYTEAFF. The CDR3 DNA sequence: TGTGCCAGCACCATCCTAATGGGGTACACTGAAGCTTTCTTT.

There are a few counts of this clonotype. The chain combines TRBV7-2 with TRBJ1-6; D remains unclear. Germline-derived CDR1 and CDR2 are SGHTA and FQGNSA. The V end lost 6 bases, the J end lost 8 bases, and 17 bases lay between the germline ends. The CDR3 has 15 residues. CDR3 coding DNA: TGTGCCAGCAGTAAGGTTGGAGGAGGATATTCACCCCTCCACTTT. This encodes CASSKVGGGYSPLHF.

The rearrangement uses TRBV12-5 and TRBJ1-1, with D unresolved. V was cut by 7 bases and J by 3 bases, with 9 bases left in between. Germline CDR1 is LGHNT and CDR2 is FRNRAP. This CDR3 spans 12 amino acids. Here the CDR3 reads CASAREDTEAFF. As DNA, the CDR3 is TGTGCTAGTGCACGGGAAGACACTGAAGCTTTCTTT. The variable domain in full, completed from reference TRBV12-5 and TRBJ1-1, reads DARVTQTPRHKVTEMGQEVTMRCQPILGHNTVFWYRQTMMQGLELLAYFRNRAPLDDSGMPKDRFSAEMPDATLATLKIQPSEPRDSAVYFCASAREDTEAFFGQGTRLTVV.

The chain employs TRBV12-3 or TRBV12-4 and TRBJ1-5; TRBD1 is a possible D gene (5 bases). The CDR3 loop spans 14 amino acids. The ends were cut back, 3 bases at V and 9 bases at J, with 15 bases in the middle. CDR3 sequence reads: CASSFGGRVRPQHF. The CDR3, as DNA: TGTGCCAGCAGTTTCGGGGGACGAGTGCGGCCCCAGCATTTT.

This clonotype was seen at least ten times. V gene TRBV20-1 combines with J gene TRBJ2-3; D is unresolved. Germline V gene sequence: CDR1 DFQATT, CDR2 SNEGSKA (reference sequence). This CDR3 has 11 residues. The germline V and J ends were trimmed by 2 bases and 2 bases, with 2 bases remaining between them. CDR3 amino acids: CSARTTDTQYF. The DNA of the CDR3 is TGCAGTGCTAGAACCACAGATACGCAGTATTTT.

This clonotype was detected only a few times. The chain carries TRBV10-3 and TRBJ1-6, with D uncertain. The germline V gene has CDR1 ENHRY and CDR2 SYGVKD. V was shortened by 0 bases and J by 9 bases, with 12 bases between the two germline ends. This CDR3 is built from 15 residues. Here the CDR3 reads CAISESVDTGSPLHF. The CDR3 nucleotides read TGTGCCATCAGTGAGTCCGTCGACACGGGTTCACCCCTCCACTTT.

V gene TRBV30 combines with J gene TRBJ2-7; D is perhaps TRBD1 or TRBD2 (6 bases each). CDR1 is GTSNPN and CDR2 is SVGIG in the germline V gene (reference sequence). Trimming stripped 4 bases from V and 2 bases from J, with 18 bases between. The CDR3 covers 15 residues. CDR3 coding DNA: TGTGCCTGGATGTGGGAAAGGGGGGAGGCCTACGAGCAGTACTTC. Translating it yields CAWMWERGEAYEQYF. Complete variable domain (other parts from reference TRBV30 and TRBJ2-7): SQTIHQWPATLVQPVGSPLSLECTVEGTSNPNLYWYRQAAGRGLQLLFYSVGIGQISSEVPQNLSASRPQDRQFILSSKKLLLSDSGFYLCAWMWERGEAYEQYFGPGTRLTVT.

The chain carries TRBV7-9 and TRBJ2-1, with 10 bases aligning to TRBD2. The trim removed 1 base at V and 9 bases at J, leaving 6 bases unmatched. Germline assignment: CDR1 SEHNR and CDR2 FQNEAQ (reference sequence). The CDR3 covers 15 residues. The CDR3: CASSLGTSGGSEQFF. CDR3 nucleotide sequence: TGTGCCAGCAGCTTAGGGACTAGCGGAGGGAGTGAGCAGTTCTTC.

This clonotype was seen repeatedly, ten times or more. The chain carries TRBV6-2 or TRBV6-3 and TRBJ2-1; no reliable D call. The CDR3 runs 12 residues. Germline CDR1 MNHEY, CDR2 SVGEGT. Trimming took 7 bases from V and 12 from J, leaving 16 bases between them. The CDR3 here is CASTSGSVGQFF. The CDR3 DNA sequence: TGTGCCAGCACCTCCGGGTCGGTAGGGCAGTTCTTC.

The genes are TRBV7-9 and TRBJ2-7; maybe TRBD1 (5 bases). V lost 1 base and J 2 bases, leaving 15 bases between the germline ends. The CDR3 is 16 residues long. Germline-derived CDR1 and CDR2 are SEHNR and FQNEAQ (reference sequence). The CDR3 spells CASSLGAAGITYEQYF. The CDR3 bases are TGTGCCAGCAGCTTAGGCGCGGCAGGGATAACCTACGAGCAGTACTTC.

This clonotype has a count of ten or more. The chain employs TRBV2 and TRBJ2-7; TRBD1 or TRBD2 may be the D gene (7 bases each). Germline V gene lookup returns CDR1 SNHLY and CDR2 FYNNEI. CDR3 length: 13 amino acids. V dropped 10 bases and J dropped 3 bases, with 16 bases sitting between them. Here the CDR3 DNA reads TGTGCCACCCAACAGGGGAGGGACTACGAGCAGTACTTC. It encodes CATQQGRDYEQYF.

The chain recombines TRBV20-1 with TRBJ2-3; 13 nucleotides align to TRBD2. Germline CDR1 and CDR2: DFQATT and SNEGSKA (reference sequence). The CDR3 sequence is 16 residues long. V lost 3 bases and J lost 5; bases outside the gene matches: 8. CDR3 in DNA: TGCAGTGCTAGTGGCCGGACTAGCGGGAGTCAAGATACGCAGTATTTT. Residues: CSASGRTSGSQDTQYF.

This clonotype was detected only a few times. This chain joins TRBV12-3 or TRBV12-4 and TRBJ2-3, with TRBD1 matching over 8 bases. Trimming cost V 5 bases and J 4 bases; bases outside gene matches: 11. The CDR3 runs 16 residues. DNA for the CDR3: TGTGCCAGCAGTCCCAGGGGACAGGCGGCCGCAGATACGCAGTATTTT. Translating it yields CASSPRGQAAADTQYF.

This clonotype was counted between two and nine times. The rearrangement uses TRBV2 and TRBJ1-5, with no clear D. The CDR3 spans 13 residues. V gave up 2 bases and J gave up 7 bases, with 9 bases separating them. The germline V gene has CDR1 SNHLY and CDR2 FYNNEI. CDR3 nucleotides: TGTGCCAGCAGTGAACATTCTCGGCAGCCCCAGCATTTT. This sequence encodes CASSEHSRQPQHF.

Note on this clonotype: A much larger clone lies a single base off, so this may be a read error. CDR3 region: CSVRTTARGRHEQYF. CDR3 DNA: TGCAGCGTTAGAACAACCGCGCGAGGGAGGCACGAGCAGTACTTC. The J gene is TRBJ2-7, the V gene TRBV29-1; TRBD2 is a possible D gene (6 bases). This CDR3 spans 15 amino acids. The V end was cut by 5 bases, the J end by 5 bases, with 22 bases between. Germline values: CDR1 SQVTM, CDR2 ANQGSEA.

This clonotype has ten or more counts. The chain combines TRBV5-5 with TRBJ2-7; possible D gene TRBD1, 6 bases. The CDR3 has 14 amino acids. The V end lost 0 bases, the J end lost 4 bases, and 11 bases lay between the germline ends. CDR1 and CDR2 (germline): SGHKS, YYEKEE (reference sequence). The CDR3 protein is CASSLEQGTYEQYF. The CDR3, as DNA: TGTGCCAGCAGCTTGGAACAGGGAACTTACGAGCAGTACTTC.

This clonotype was seen ten or more times. The chain employs TRBV5-1 and TRBJ1-2, with TRBD1 matching 8 bases. Germline CDR1 reads SGHRS; CDR2 reads YFSETQ. V trimming: 7 bases; J trimming: 7 bases; junction bases outside the gene matches: 15. CDR3 length equals 15 residues. The CDR3 DNA reads TGCGCCAGCGGACCTTCTACAGGGGGAGGAGGTGGCTACACCTTC. Amino acid sequence: CASGPSTGGGGGYTF. Variable domain in full (rest from reference TRBV5-1 and TRBJ1-2): KAGVTQTPRYLIKTRGQQVTLSCSPISGHRSVSWYQQTPGQGLQFLFEYFSETQRNKGNFPGRFSGRQFSNSRSEMNVSTLELGDSALYLCASGPSTGGGGGYTFGSGTRLTVV.

This clonotype turned up a few times. The chain recombines TRBV4-1 with TRBJ2-3, with 12 positions matching TRBD2. The junction had 6 bases not matched to a gene; V was cut back by 5 bases and J by 3 bases. The CDR3 loop spans 16 amino acids. Germline values: CDR1 MGHRA, CDR2 YSYEKL. The CDR3 DNA is TGCGCCAGCAGCATGTTGACTAGCGGGGGAACAGATACGCAGTATTTT. Protein: CASSMLTSGGTDTQYF.

In DNA, the CDR3 is TGCGCCAGCAGCTCCACAGGGACTAGCGGGAGATGGGCCTACAATGAGCAGTTCTTC. It yields the protein CASSSTGTSGRWAYNEQFF. J is TRBJ2-1 and V is TRBV5-1, with TRBD2 identical over 14 bases. V trimming: 3 bases; J trimming: 2 bases; junction bases outside the gene matches: 10. CDR1 SGHRS and CDR2 YFSETQ come from the germline V gene. The CDR3 spans 19 residues.

A few counts support this clonotype. V usage is TRBV18 and J usage is TRBJ2-7; D gene uncertain. V was cut by 2 bases and J by 5 bases, with 10 bases left in between. Germline loops: CDR1 KGHSH, CDR2 LQKENI. The CDR3 consists of 13 residues. The CDR3 DNA follows: TGTGCCAGCTCACCATTAGGGTCCGACGAGCAGTACTTC. Its translation is CASSPLGSDEQYF.

The rearrangement uses TRBV11-2 and TRBJ1-2, with 7 positions matching TRBD1. With V trimmed by 5 bases and J by 1 base, 1 base remained unmatched. Germline V CDR1 and CDR2: SGHAT, FQNNGV. This CDR3 contains 13 residues. The CDR3 region has the DNA TGTGCCAGCAGCCCAGGGGGTAACTATGGCTACACCTTC. Translated: CASSPGGNYGYTF. Based on the CDR3 plus reference TRBV11-2 and TRBJ1-2, the full variable domain is EAGVAQSPRYKIIEKRQSVAFWCNPISGHATLYWYQQILGQGPKLLIQFQNNGVVDDSQLPKDRFSAERLKGVDSTLKIQPAKLEDSAVYLCASSPGGNYGYTFGSGTRLTVV.

Many counts were recorded for this clonotype. The V call is TRBV29-1, the J call TRBJ2-4, with D tentatively TRBD1 or TRBD2 (5 bases each). Trimming stripped 4 bases from V and 0 bases from J, with 13 bases between. In germline, CDR1 is SQVTM, CDR2 ANQGSEA. There are 15 residues in the CDR3. CDR3 in amino acids: CSVVPGRGAKNIQYF. The CDR3 DNA is TGCAGCGTTGTCCCGGGACGGGGAGCCAAAAACATTCAGTACTTC.